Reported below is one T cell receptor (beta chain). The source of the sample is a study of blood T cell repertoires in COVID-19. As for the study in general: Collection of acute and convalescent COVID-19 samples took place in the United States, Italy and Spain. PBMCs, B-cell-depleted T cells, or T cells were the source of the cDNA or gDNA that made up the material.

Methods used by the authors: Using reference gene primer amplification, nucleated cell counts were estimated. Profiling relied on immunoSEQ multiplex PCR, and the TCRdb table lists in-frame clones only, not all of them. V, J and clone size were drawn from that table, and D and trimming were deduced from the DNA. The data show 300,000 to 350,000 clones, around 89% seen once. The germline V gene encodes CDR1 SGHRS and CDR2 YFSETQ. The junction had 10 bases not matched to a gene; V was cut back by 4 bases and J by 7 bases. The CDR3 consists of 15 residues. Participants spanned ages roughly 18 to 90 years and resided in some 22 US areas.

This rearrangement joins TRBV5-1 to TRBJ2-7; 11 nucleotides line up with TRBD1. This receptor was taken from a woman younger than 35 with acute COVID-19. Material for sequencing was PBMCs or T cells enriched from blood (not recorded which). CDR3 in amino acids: CASSPGQGDRGEQYF. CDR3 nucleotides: TGCGCCAGCAGCCCGGGACAGGGGGATCGGGGAGAGCAGTACTTC.